The text below deals with one T cell receptor beta chain. Its target is unknown. The CDR3 sequence is 17 residues long. Looked up from germline, CDR1 is SGDLS and CDR2 is YYNGEE. V was clipped by 2 bases and J by 2 bases; unmatched bases: 5. The data were produced by immunoSEQ multiplex PCR, yet TCRdb's version contains in-frame clones alone and is incomplete. This repertoire shows some 120,000 clones, 70% to 90% found once; its top ten account for roughly 4%. This specimen belongs to a study of T cell responses to AZD1222 COVID-19 vaccine. Study findings and constraints: Reports say nearly half of spike-specific TCRs go after unmutated variant regions. Spike-specific TCR breadth and depth both grew after two AZD1222 doses. Regions 160-218 and 743-854 held dominance among vaccine-associated CD4 TCRs, which spanned spike. The sample set comprised mostly white British donors with more females, and clonal diversity was possibly underestimated.

This TCR came from an adult in good health. The rearrangement links TRBV9 to TRBJ2-2, with 11 bases aligning to TRBD2. The sequences come from peripheral blood, collected on day 0 of MenACWY control vaccination. This CDR3 reads CASSVPSGGLNTGELFF. CDR3 nucleotide sequence: TGTGCCAGCAGCGTCCCTAGCGGGGGGCTCAACACCGGGGAGCTGTTTTTT.